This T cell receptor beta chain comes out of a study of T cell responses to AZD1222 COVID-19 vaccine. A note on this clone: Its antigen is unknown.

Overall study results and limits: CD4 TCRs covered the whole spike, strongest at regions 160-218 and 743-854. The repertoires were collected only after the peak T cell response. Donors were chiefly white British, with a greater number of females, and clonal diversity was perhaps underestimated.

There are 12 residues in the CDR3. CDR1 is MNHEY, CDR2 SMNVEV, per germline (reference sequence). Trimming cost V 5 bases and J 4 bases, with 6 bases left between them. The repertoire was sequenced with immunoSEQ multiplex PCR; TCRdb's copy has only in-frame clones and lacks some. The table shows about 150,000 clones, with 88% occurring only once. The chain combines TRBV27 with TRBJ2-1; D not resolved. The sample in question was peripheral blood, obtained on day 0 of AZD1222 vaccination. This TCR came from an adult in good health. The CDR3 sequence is CASSPGYNEQFF. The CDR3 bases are TGTGCCAGCAGTCCCGGTTACAATGAGCAGTTCTTC.